A single sample gave rise to the 4 T cell receptor beta chains below, sequenced in a study of T cell repertoires in cytomegalovirus infection. MiXCR, run by TCRdb on the reads, gives a single entry per CDR3 protein. In the table there are approximately 910,000 distinct CDR3 sequences, less than 35% of which are singletons. These receptors' antigens are unknown. This material consisted of cultured CD8+ T cells from PBMCs, taken from culture after CMV antigen stimulation. The receptors derive from a human donor in good health (CMV status not recorded). Some clones in this sample may be carry-over from other donors' samples.

Ten or more counts support this clonotype. This rearrangement joins TRBV6-5 to TRBJ2-2; D gene unclear. The CDR3 consists of 16 residues. V was trimmed by 0 bases and J by 1 base, leaving 9 bases between them. The germline V gene encodes CDR1 MNHEY and CDR2 SVGAGI. The CDR3 sequence is CASSYSISGNTGELFF. The CDR3 DNA reads as TGTGCCAGCAGTTACTCGATTTCAGGGAACACCGGGGAGCTGTTTTTT.

The chain employs TRBV7-2 and TRBJ1-1; D might be TRBD1 (6 bases). Deletions cut 4 bases from V and 5 bases from J, with 14 bases between. The CDR3 has 14 residues. Germline V lookup: CDR1 SGHTA, CDR2 FQGNSA. The CDR3 is CASSSNRAGTEAFF. The DNA of the CDR3 is TGTGCCAGCAGCTCTAACAGGGCGGGGACTGAAGCTTTCTTT.

The gene calls are TRBV12-3 or TRBV12-4 and TRBJ1-4; tentative D call: TRBD1 (5 bases). The CDR3 extends over 15 amino acids. V lost 7 bases and J lost 8, with 20 bases in between. The CDR3 region is CASTPPGRVNEKLFF. The CDR3, as DNA: TGTGCCAGCACCCCCCCGGGCAGGGTGAACGAAAAACTGTTTTTT.

This clonotype has more than one count but fewer than ten. The chain combines TRBV7-8 with TRBJ1-5; possible D gene TRBD1, 5 bases. The CDR3 has 16 residues. Germline-derived CDR1 and CDR2 are SGHVS and FQNEAQ. V shed 1 base and J shed 0 bases, with 10 bases lying between them. Here the CDR3 DNA reads TGTGCCAGCAGCTTAGAGTGGGGGAATAGCAATCAGCCCCAGCATTTT. This codes for CASSLEWGNSNQPQHF.